This T cell receptor (beta chain) was retrieved from a study of OX40 agonist ivuxolimab in advanced cancers. Comments on this clone: The antigen is undetermined.

Repertoires were generated with immunoSEQ multiplex PCR, while TCRdb's copy carries only in-frame clones and drops some. This repertoire shows 70,000 or so clones, 70% to 90% found once; its top ten account for approximately 1.3%. Study-level findings and limits: Also showing low normalized T-cell clonal expansion were some of the nonresponders.

This clonotype originated in an adult with an advanced solid tumor such as melanoma, head and neck, liver or kidney cancer. Specimen: CD4+ or CD8+ T cells sorted from blood, collected in a trial of the OX40 agonist ivuxolimab.

The CDR3 DNA sequence: TGTGCCAGCAGCCCCCCAGGGGGCCCCTACGAGCAGTACTTC. Encoded protein: CASSPPGGPYEQYF. The chain recombines TRBV11-2 with TRBJ2-7, with 8 bases matching TRBD1. CDR1 and CDR2 (germline): SGHAT, FQNNGV. This CDR3 has 14 amino acids. J gave up 2 bases and V 5 bases, and 5 bases lay outside the gene matches. The variable domain in full, with the rest retrieved from reference TRBV11-2 and TRBJ2-7, is EAGVAQSPRYKIIEKRQSVAFWCNPISGHATLYWYQQILGQGPKLLIQFQNNGVVDDSQLPKDRFSAERLKGVDSTLKIQPAKLEDSAVYLCASSPPGGPYEQYFGPGTRLTVT.